This T cell receptor (beta chain) comes out of a study of PD-1 blockade in classical Hodgkin lymphoma. In every patient, relapse followed autologous stem cell transplantation, while exposure to brentuximab vedotin differed. Thawed PBMCs were the source of CD4+ T cells, purified by magnetic negative selection. The sample holds one count of this clone. The antigen is unknown. Clones were read by immunoSEQ multiplex PCR, and TCRdb kept only the in-frame ones, dropping some. The table lists about 13,000 clones, under 90% of them singletons, with 0.5% in the top ten. Study-level points and caveats: Whoever responded completely had baseline diversity much like that seen in newly diagnosed patients. The origin of the repertoire differences remains undefined, with disease activity or prior therapy as possible causes. At C4D1, TCR diversity had climbed significantly for CD4+ cells, though not for CD8+ cells. A reduction in baseline TCR diversity was reportedly seen in newly diagnosed patients relative to healthy donors.

The receptor was isolated from a human donor with classical Hodgkin lymphoma. Sequenced here: CD4+ T cells from blood, sampled at baseline.

CDR3 in DNA: TGTGCCAGCAGAAGGGACAGGGGGGTTTCCTACGAGCAGTACTTC. Its protein product is CASRRDRGVSYEQYF. V is TRBV28 and J is TRBJ2-7; 11 bases map to TRBD1. This CDR3 is 15 amino acids long. Germline values: CDR1 MDHEN, CDR2 SYDVKM. The V and J ends lost 6 bases and 1 base, in that order; junction bases with no gene match: 5.